These 27 T cell receptor beta chains were sequenced from one sample in a study of blood T cells in healthy people across ages. Combining a sample-barcoded 5' primer with a J-beta primer mix, a second PCR ran for roughly 6 to 12 cycles. MiXCR, applied by TCRdb to the 5' RACE reads, yields one record per CDR3 protein. This sample has some 1.7 million distinct CDR3 sequences, with 28% found just once. The specimen sequenced was blood. Receptor source: a woman under 40 in good health.

This clonotype has just a few counts. The J gene is TRBJ1-1, the V gene TRBV10-3; D gene uncertain. Trimming removed 11 bases at V and 2 bases at J, with 15 bases between. The germline V gene encodes CDR1 ENHRY and CDR2 SYGVKD. There are 13 residues in the CDR3. CDR3 loop: CAATGLINTEAFF. DNA of the CDR3: TGTGCCGCAACCGGGCTCATCAACACTGAAGCTTTCTTT.

This clonotype appeared a few times. The chain recombines TRBV20-1 with TRBJ2-7; TRBD2 matches at 9 bases. Per germline, CDR1 DFQATT and CDR2 SNEGSKA (reference sequence). After removal of 7 bases from V and 4 bases from J, the junction contained 14 bases not matched to a gene. The CDR3 is 15 residues long. CDR3 nucleotide sequence: TGCAGTGTCCTACAACGGGGGCGGGGGGGTTACGAGCAGTACTTC. It encodes CSVLQRGRGGYEQYF.

This sequence joins TRBV7-2 and TRBJ2-3; D is perhaps TRBD2 (5 bases). From germline, CDR1 is SGHTA and CDR2 FQGNSA. The CDR3 sequence is 17 residues long. The V end was cut by 5 bases, the J end by 6 bases, with 24 bases between. Here the CDR3 DNA reads TGTGCCAGCAGCCTCGAGACAAGTTGGGAGTTTACGGATACGCAGTATTTT. Protein sequence: CASSLETSWEFTDTQYF.

As regards this clonotype: A much bigger clone sits one base away, suggesting this may be a read error. DNA of the CDR3: TGTGCCAGCAGTTCAAGGAGCGGGAGCTTAGGAGGGACCCAGTACTTC. This sequence encodes CASSSRSGSLGGTQYF. The chain joins TRBV6-5 to TRBJ2-7; 8 bases align to TRBD2. The end of the DNA aligns better with TRBJ2-5, so the J call may be wrong. The germline V gene has CDR1 MNHEY and CDR2 SVGAGI. The CDR3 extends over 16 amino acids.

The gene calls are TRBV10-2 and TRBJ1-5; maybe TRBD1 (5 bases). CDR3 length: 13 residues. Between the trimmed V and J ends, which lost 3 bases and 9 bases, there was a span of 12 bases. Germline CDR1 and CDR2: WSHSY and SAAADI. The CDR3 here is CASSEEGIAPQHF. CDR3 nucleotide sequence: TGCGCCAGCAGTGAAGAGGGGATAGCGCCCCAGCATTTT.

The chain carries TRBV6-2 or TRBV6-3 and TRBJ2-7; 8 positions match TRBD2. Unmatched junction bases numbered 6, after V lost 6 bases and J lost 2 bases. The CDR3 covers 14 residues. CDR1 and CDR2 (germline): MNHEY, SVGEGT. CDR3 sequence (DNA): TGTGCCAGCAGAGCAAGCGGGAGTGCCTACGAGCAGTACTTC. It is translated as CASRASGSAYEQYF.

V and J are TRBV20-1 and TRBJ1-1; 7 bases align to TRBD1. Germline trimming cut 2 bases from V and 2 bases from J; bases unmatched to any gene: 2. The CDR3 length is 13 residues. Germline V gives CDR1 DFQATT, CDR2 SNEGSKA (reference sequence). CDR3 loop: CSARKGANTEAFF. The CDR3 nucleotides read TGCAGTGCTAGAAAGGGGGCTAACACTGAAGCTTTCTTT.

This chain connects TRBV10-3 to TRBJ2-3; perhaps D is TRBD1 or TRBD2 (6 bases each). Germline lookup yields CDR1 ENHRY and CDR2 SYGVKD. The CDR3 runs to 16 residues. CDR3 protein: CVIGEASGAYTDTQYF. CDR3 DNA sequence: TGTGTCATAGGAGAGGCATCGGGGGCCTACACAGATACGCAGTATTTT.

The V gene is TRBV5-1, the J gene TRBJ1-2; no definite D call. V lost 4 bases and J 7 bases, leaving 17 bases between the germline ends. The CDR3 extends over 14 amino acids. Per the germline V gene, CDR1 is SGHRS and CDR2 is YFSETQ. The CDR3 DNA reads as TGCGCCAGCAGCGAAGGACTGGGTCGAAGTGGCTACACCTTC. Translating gives CASSEGLGRSGYTF. The whole variable domain, filled in from reference TRBV5-1 and TRBJ1-2, reads KAGVTQTPRYLIKTRGQQVTLSCSPISGHRSVSWYQQTPGQGLQFLFEYFSETQRNKGNFPGRFSGRQFSNSRSEMNVSTLELGDSALYLCASSEGLGRSGYTFGSGTRLTVV.

Note on this clonotype: With a much larger clone just one base away, this may be a read error. This likely comes from a read error, as the CDR3 has no conserved phenylalanine or tryptophan at its end. This chain links TRBV5-1 with TRBJ2-4; no firm D call. The J call is uncertain, as TRBJ2-7 better fits the DNA end. The CDR3 contains 15 residues. Germline V lookup: CDR1 SGHRS, CDR2 YFSETQ. For the CDR3, the DNA is TGCGCCAGCAGCTTGGTTGGCGGCCGCGGCAACGAGCAGTACCTC. The encoded protein is CASSLVGGRGNEQYL.

This clonotype was found a few times. The chain carries TRBV7-2 and TRBJ1-5; no clear D gene. This CDR3 is 15 amino acids long. The germline V gene has CDR1 SGHTA and CDR2 FQGNSA. V lost 5 bases and J 4 bases, leaving 15 bases between the germline ends. The CDR3 sequence is CASSRPNGGNQPQHF. For the CDR3, the DNA is TGTGCCAGCAGCAGACCCAACGGTGGGAATCAGCCCCAGCATTTT.

This clonotype occurred a few times. The chain is built from TRBV2 and TRBJ1-1; D not certain. In germline, CDR1 is SNHLY, CDR2 FYNNEI. V lost 8 bases to trimming and J lost 0 bases, with 10 bases between them. The CDR3 sequence is 13 residues long. The CDR3 loop reads CASFWDMNTEAFF. CDR3 in DNA: TGTGCCAGCTTCTGGGATATGAACACTGAAGCTTTCTTT.

The sample holds a few counts of this clonotype. The junction departs from germline at one end; a sequencing error may be responsible. The genes are TRBV14 and TRBJ2-7, with 10 positions matching TRBD1. Germline loops: CDR1 SGHDN, CDR2 FVKESK. This CDR3 comprises 15 residues. The CDR3 sequence is CASRQEGQGTYEQYF. The CDR3 DNA reads TGTGCCAGCAGACAAGAGGGACAGGGGACGTACGAGCAGTACTTC.

The rearrangement joins TRBV30 to TRBJ2-1; TRBD2 agrees at 7 bases. This CDR3 has 13 amino acids. V was clipped by 1 base and J by 9 bases; unmatched bases: 6. In germline, CDR1 is GTSNPN, CDR2 SVGIG (reference sequence). CDR3 sequence (DNA): TGTGCCTGGAGTGCCCTAGCGGCGGGTGAGCAGTTCTTC. It is translated as CAWSALAAGEQFF.

There are a few counts of this clonotype. V usage is TRBV20-1 and J usage is TRBJ2-1; 12 bases fit TRBD2. CDR1 is DFQATT and CDR2 is SNEGSKA in the germline V gene (reference sequence). The V segment lost 8 bases and the J segment 8 bases; nucleotides outside the gene matches: 13. This CDR3 comprises 15 residues. The CDR3 reads CSTASLAGGQHEQFF. The CDR3 coding sequence is TGCAGTACCGCCTCTCTAGCGGGGGGGCAACATGAGCAGTTCTTC.

This clonotype was seen a few times. The V gene is TRBV20-1, the J gene TRBJ1-5; D gene ambiguous. V lost 0 bases to trimming and J lost 6 bases, with 12 bases between them. The CDR3 is 14 amino acids. Germline lookup yields CDR1 DFQATT and CDR2 SNEGSKA (reference sequence). CDR3 in amino acids: CSARERTLGQPQHF. In DNA form, the CDR3 reads TGCAGTGCTAGAGAACGGACCCTGGGTCAGCCCCAGCATTTT.

For this clonotype: Possible read error: a much larger clone is one base away. The chain carries TRBV3-1 and TRBJ2-1; unclear D gene. The CDR3 consists of 12 residues. Germline values: CDR1 LGHDT, CDR2 YNNKEL (reference sequence). V was trimmed by 1 base and J by 8 bases, leaving 6 bases between them. CDR3 in amino acids: CASSQGFDEQFF. The CDR3 nucleotides read TGTGCCAGCAGCCAAGGCTTCGATGAGCAGTTCTTC.

In its sample, this clonotype was seen many times. The V gene is TRBV29-1, the J gene TRBJ2-7; D is uncertain. The CDR3 extends over 12 amino acids. Trimming cost V 4 bases and J 2 bases, with 9 bases left between them. The germline gives CDR1 SQVTM, CDR2 ANQGSEA. The CDR3: CSVGGPPYEQYF. The CDR3 nucleotides are TGCAGCGTTGGAGGACCCCCCTACGAGCAGTACTTC.

The rearrangement joins TRBV2 to TRBJ2-6; D is undetermined. The CDR3 has 15 amino acids. The germline V and J ends were trimmed by 2 bases and 2 bases, with 7 bases remaining between them. The V gene's germline CDR1 is SNHLY and CDR2 FYNNEI. The CDR3 spells CASSERQTGANVLTF. Here the CDR3 DNA reads TGTGCCAGCAGTGAACGGCAGACTGGGGCCAACGTCCTGACTTTC.

This clonotype was seen only a few times. The chain combines TRBV10-3 with TRBJ2-5; TRBD2 might be the D (7 bases). Trimming took 2 bases from V and 4 from J, leaving 14 bases between them. The CDR3 is made up of 15 amino acids. The germline CDR1 and CDR2 sequences are ENHRY and SYGVKD. The CDR3 loop reads CAISETGRGGETQYF. CDR3 coding DNA: TGTGCCATCAGTGAGACAGGGAGGGGCGGAGAGACCCAGTACTTC.

The CDR3, as DNA: TGTGCCAGCAGTTTAAGACTAGCGGGTCTCCAAGAGCAGTTCTTC. Its translation: CASSLRLAGLQEQFF. This sequence joins TRBV27 and TRBJ2-1; 10 bases map to TRBD2. Germline values: CDR1 MNHEY, CDR2 SMNVEV (reference sequence). V lost 2 bases to trimming and J lost 10 bases; unmatched junction nucleotides: 8. The CDR3 loop spans 15 amino acids.

This clonotype was seen a few times. The chain has TRBV25-1 and TRBJ2-5, with 8 bases that match TRBD1. Trimming removed 3 bases from V and 5 bases from J; junction bases left unmatched: 11. The CDR3 consists of 16 residues. Germline V lookup: CDR1 MGHDK, CDR2 SYGVNS. The CDR3 region is CASSELPGGREETQYF. The DNA of the CDR3 is TGTGCCAGCAGTGAGCTCCCAGGGGGCAGGGAGGAGACCCAGTACTTC. Drawing the rest from reference TRBV25-1 and TRBJ2-5, the complete variable domain is EADIYQTPRYLVIGTGKKITLECSQTMGHDKMYWYQQDPGMELHLIHYSYGVNSTEKGDLSSESTVSRIRTEHFPLTLESARPSHTSQYLCASSELPGGREETQYFGPGTRLLVL.

This clonotype was picked up a small number of times. The chain combines TRBV15 with TRBJ2-5; D might be TRBD2 (5 bases). This CDR3 has 15 residues. Looked up from germline, CDR1 is LNHNV and CDR2 is YYDKDF (reference sequence). V was pared by 5 bases and J by 1 base, with 14 bases between. For the CDR3, the DNA is TGTGCCACCAGCGGCCGACCAAGCGGCCAAGAGACCCAGTACTTC. Translating gives CATSGRPSGQETQYF.

This chain uses TRBV3-1 with TRBJ1-1; D is uncertain. V was cut by 2 bases and J by 4 bases, with 8 bases left in between. The CDR3 is made up of 13 amino acids. Per the germline V gene, CDR1 is LGHDT and CDR2 is YNNKEL (reference sequence). The CDR3 protein is CASSQSGITEAFF. The CDR3 region has the DNA TGTGCCAGCAGCCAAAGTGGAATCACTGAAGCTTTCTTT.

Turning to this clonotype: A read error is possible here, since a much larger clone lies one base away. V is TRBV20-1 and J is TRBJ2-4; D perhaps matches TRBD2 (6 bases). V lost 0 bases and J lost 0, with 9 bases in between. Germline-derived CDR1 and CDR2 are DFQATT and SNEGSKA (reference sequence). The CDR3 has 15 residues. The CDR3 DNA is TGCAGTGCTAGAGAGCAGGGACTAGCCAAAAACATTCAGTACTTC. Amino acids: CSAREQGLAKNIQYF.

This clonotype was observed a handful of times. The V and J genes are TRBV29-1 and TRBJ2-2; D gene uncertain. The V end lost 1 base, the J end lost 3 bases, and 9 bases lay between the germline ends. The CDR3 is 14 residues long. The germline V gene encodes CDR1 SQVTM and CDR2 ANQGSEA. CDR3 protein: CSVEGDGYTGELFF. DNA of the CDR3: TGCAGCGTTGAAGGAGACGGGTACACCGGGGAGCTGTTTTTT.

The genes are TRBV9 and TRBJ2-7; D may match TRBD1 or TRBD2 (6 bases each). The CDR3 consists of 15 residues. Trimming took 2 bases from V and 5 from J, leaving 17 bases between them. Per the germline V gene, CDR1 is SGDLS and CDR2 is YYNGEE. This CDR3 is CASSVEGGLNHEQYF. The CDR3 bases are TGTGCCAGCAGCGTCGAGGGGGGCTTAAACCACGAGCAGTACTTC.